Included here is one T cell receptor beta chain sequence, with context. What it binds is not known. The CDR3 consists of 12 residues. V shed 6 bases and J shed 3 bases, with 9 bases lying between them. Germline lookup yields CDR1 SEHNR and CDR2 FQNEAQ (reference sequence). The data were obtained in a study of shared clonotypes between healthy human individuals. General study findings and limits: Clonotype sharing among donors was expected to depend on sequencing depth.

The method was immunoSEQ multiplex PCR; TCRdb's version includes in-frame clones alone and lacks a portion of them. The sample has over a million clones, more than 65% seen once. The origin of this receptor is a man younger than 30 in good health. The V and J genes are TRBV7-9 and TRBJ2-7; D is undetermined. The sequencing input was memory CD4+ T cells sorted from blood. The subset denotes: CD45RA-negative fraction. This CDR3 reads CASSYDHYEQYF. CDR3 DNA: TGTGCCAGCAGTTATGACCACTACGAGCAGTACTTC.